This TCR beta chain was recorded in a study of cytomegalovirus exposure and HLA in healthy donors. In the case of this clone: The target antigen is unknown.

Notes on the study in general: A highly shared variant cluster was judged a likely technical artifact. Later examination showed HLA-associated TCR beta chains had greater clonal expansion than equally common others. Association of some 18,000 TCR beta sequences with HLA alleles was found at 0.05 false discovery rate in a later analysis.

The CDR3 is made up of 15 amino acids. The ends lost 5 bases at V and 2 bases at J; junction bases unmatched: 4. The germline V gene has CDR1 MDHEN and CDR2 SYDVKM. The PCR made use of 60 Vbeta and 13 Jbeta primers. The table came from immunoSEQ multiplex PCR; TCRdb's copy has only in-frame clones and leaves some out. The table shows around 170,000 clones, with around 79% occurring only once. The J gene is TRBJ1-5, the V gene TRBV28; TRBD1 matches at 9 bases. The sample comprised PBMCs. The TCR originated in a woman between 40 and 55 years old in good health and CMV-seronegative. The CDR3 DNA is TGTGCCAGCAGTCACAGGGGGCGCGGCAATCAGCCCCAGCATTTT. This codes for CASSHRGRGNQPQHF.